The rows below give T cell receptor beta chains drawn from one sample of a study of CD8 T cells in Susac syndrome. TCRdb re-called the immunoSEQ multiplex PCR reads with MiXCR, one entry per CDR3 protein. The table includes over 350,000 distinct CDR3 sequences, 75% to 90% detected once. The source material was CD8+ T cells from PBMCs. The receptors here all came from a human donor with multiple sclerosis. CDR3s include the opening cysteine and the closing phenylalanine or tryptophan. The D gene is left open where the match is weak. Only part of the rows carry a size: once, few, many, or a class if the clone is expanded.

size: -
D: -
J: TRBJ2-5
V: TRBV27
DNA: TGTGCCACCCTGGACGGCAACCAAGAGACCCAGTACTTC
CDR3: CATLDGNQETQYF

size: -
D: -
J: TRBJ2-5
V: TRBV7-9
DNA: TGTGCCAGCAGCCGCCTCCCTGGGGGAGGACAAGAGACCCAGTACTTC
CDR3: CASSRLPGGGQETQYF

size: -
D: TRBD2
J: TRBJ2-1
V: TRBV4-2
DNA: TGTGCCAGCAGCCAGGAGGTAGGACTAGCGGGAGCGGAATTCCAGTTCTTC
CDR3: CASSQEVGLAGAEFQFF

size: -
D: -
J: TRBJ2-2
V: TRBV20-1
DNA: TGCAGTGCTAGTGGGCAGGGAGGTACCGGGGAGCTGTTTTTT
CDR3: CSASGQGGTGELFF

size: -
D: TRBD1
J: TRBJ1-2
V: TRBV19
DNA: TGTGCCAGTAGTGTACAGGGGGCGGACTATGGCTACACCTTC
CDR3: CASSVQGADYGYTF

size: -
D: -
J: TRBJ1-5
V: TRBV19
DNA: TGTGCCAGTACCCTAATGGGGGCCAATCAGCCCCAGCATTTT
CDR3: CASTLMGANQPQHF

size: -
D: -
J: TRBJ2-1
V: TRBV7-8
DNA: TGTGCCAGCAGCTCACCCCTAGGGGCGGGAATGTACAATGAGCAGTTCTTC
CDR3: CASSSPLGAGMYNEQFF

size: -
D: TRBD2
J: TRBJ2-7
V: TRBV7-9
DNA: TGTGCCAGCAGCTTTAGCGGGAGTCCCTACGAGCAGTACTTC
CDR3: CASSFSGSPYEQYF

size: -
D: -
J: TRBJ1-1
V: TRBV30
DNA: TGTGCCTGGAGTTACGCTGAGGGGCTTGAAGCTTTCTTT
CDR3: CAWSYAEGLEAFF

size: -
D: -
J: TRBJ1-1
V: TRBV5-5
DNA: TGTGCCAGCAGCGAAGAAGATTTGAACACTGAAGCTTTCTTT
CDR3: CASSEEDLNTEAFF

size: -
D: TRBD1
J: TRBJ1-1
V: TRBV9
DNA: TGTGCCAGCAGCGCGGGACAGGAGAACACTGAAGCTTTCTTT
CDR3: CASSAGQENTEAFF

size: once
D: TRBD1
J: TRBJ1-1
V: TRBV7-9
DNA: TGTGCCAGCAGCTTATCCGGGACAGGGGGTTTTACTGAAGCTTTCTTT
CDR3: CASSLSGTGGFTEAFF

size: -
D: TRBD1
J: TRBJ1-1
V: TRBV4-1
DNA: TGCGCCAGCAGCCTTCTGGACAGGGGGGTTGACACTGAAGCTTTCTTT
CDR3: CASSLLDRGVDTEAFF

size: -
D: -
J: TRBJ2-7
V: TRBV6-5
DNA: TGTGCCAGCAGTGTACAGGGGACTACGTACTACGAGCAGTACTTC
CDR3: CASSVQGTTYYEQYF

size: -
D: TRBD2
J: TRBJ2-2
V: TRBV6-6
DNA: TGTGCCAGCATAGTAGCGGGAGTTGGCGGGGAGCTGTTTTTT
CDR3: CASIVAGVGGELFF

size: -
D: -
J: TRBJ2-5
V: TRBV7-9
DNA: TGTGCCAGCAGCTTAGGGCCGGTCAGGGGAGAGACCCAGTACTTC
CDR3: CASSLGPVRGETQYF

size: few
D: TRBD2
J: TRBJ2-7
V: TRBV15
DNA: TGTGCCACCGGGCTAGCGGGCTACGAGCAGTACTTC
CDR3: CATGLAGYEQYF

size: -
D: -
J: TRBJ1-1
V: TRBV28
DNA: TGTGCCAGCAGGTTCAGACTGAAAAGAGGGACTGAAGCTTTCTTT
CDR3: CASRFRLKRGTEAFF

size: -
D: TRBD2
J: TRBJ2-3
V: TRBV5-4
DNA: TGTGCCAGCAGCCCCAGACTAGCAACTACAGATACGCAGTATTTT
CDR3: CASSPRLATTDTQYF

size: -
D: -
J: TRBJ1-4
V: TRBV7-9
DNA: TGTGCCAGCAGCTCCACCCGGACCACTAATGAAAAACTGTTTTTT
CDR3: CASSSTRTTNEKLFF

size: -
D: -
J: TRBJ1-3
V: TRBV9
DNA: TGTGCCAGCAGCGATCCCCACGGGGTCTCTGGAAACACCATATATTTT
CDR3: CASSDPHGVSGNTIYF

size: many
D: -
J: TRBJ1-4
V: TRBV2
DNA: TGTGCCAGCAGCGGCGAAAAACTGTTTTTT
CDR3: CASSGEKLFF

size: few
D: TRBD1
J: TRBJ1-1
V: TRBV4-1
DNA: TGCGCCAGCAGCCAAGGACAGGGGAAGGTGGGTGAAGAAGAAGCTTTCTTT
CDR3: CASSQGQGKVGEEEAFF

size: once
D: -
J: TRBJ2-1
V: TRBV19
DNA: TGTGCCAGTTACCACGGGAATGAGCAGTTCTTC
CDR3: CASYHGNEQFF

size: -
D: -
J: TRBJ1-1
V: TRBV18
DNA: TGTGCCAGCTCTCCAAAGGGGCAGGGGCTTATGGCTTTCTTT
CDR3: CASSPKGQGLMAFF

size: few
D: -
J: TRBJ1-5
V: TRBV6-5
DNA: TGTGCCAGCAGTTACGGCGAACAGAGCAATCAGCCCCAGCATTTT
CDR3: CASSYGEQSNQPQHF

size: -
D: -
J: TRBJ1-1
V: TRBV27
DNA: TGTGCCAGCAGTCCTCAGGCGTTCACTGAAGCTTTCTTT
CDR3: CASSPQAFTEAFF

size: -
D: TRBD2
J: TRBJ2-7
V: TRBV28
DNA: TGTGCCAGCAGTTTAGGGCGTAGCGGGGGTACCTACGAGCAGTACTTC
CDR3: CASSLGRSGGTYEQYF

size: -
D: -
J: TRBJ2-3
V: TRBV4-1
DNA: TGCGCCAGCGGGGCGGGGTTGACAGATACGCAGTATTTT
CDR3: CASGAGLTDTQYF

size: -
D: TRBD1
J: TRBJ2-7
V: TRBV28
DNA: TGTGCCAGCAGTTCGCGACAGGGAATGGGCGAGCAGTACTTC
CDR3: CASSSRQGMGEQYF

size: -
D: TRBD1
J: TRBJ2-1
V: TRBV5-6
DNA: TGTGCCAGCAGCCCTAACAGGGGCAATGAGCAGTTCTTC
CDR3: CASSPNRGNEQFF

size: -
D: TRBD1
J: TRBJ1-5
V: TRBV4-1
DNA: TGCGCCAGCAGCCAATCCCCGGGACAGTATAGCAATCAGCCCCAGCATTTT
CDR3: CASSQSPGQYSNQPQHF

size: -
D: -
J: TRBJ1-5
V: TRBV7-9
DNA: TGTGCCAGCAGCTTCAGTCCCCAAGGGGCTCTGAATCAGCCCCAGCATTTT
CDR3: CASSFSPQGALNQPQHF

size: -
D: -
J: TRBJ2-2
V: TRBV7-9
DNA: TGTGCCAGCAGCAAACTACAGGGCACCGGGGAGCTGTTTTTT
CDR3: CASSKLQGTGELFF

size: -
D: -
J: TRBJ2-4
V: TRBV21-1
DNA: TGTGCCAGCAGCAGATGTTGGAAGGGAGGAGAAAACATTCAGTACTTC
CDR3: CASSRCWKGGENIQYF

size: -
D: TRBD2
J: TRBJ2-3
V: TRBV5-4
DNA: TGTGCCAGCAGCTTGGAAACTAGCGGCACAGATACGCAGTATTTT
CDR3: CASSLETSGTDTQYF

size: -
D: -
J: TRBJ2-7
V: TRBV25-1
DNA: TGTGCCAGCAGTGAAAGTAGGGGACCCGACCTGGAGCAGTACTTC
CDR3: CASSESRGPDLEQYF

size: once
D: -
J: TRBJ2-1
V: TRBV27
DNA: TGTGCCAGCAGCCTAACGGGACTGGTGAGCAATGAGCAGTTCTTC
CDR3: CASSLTGLVSNEQFF

size: -
D: -
J: TRBJ1-1
V: TRBV10-3
DNA: TGTGCCATCAGTGAGCAGAGAACGAACACTGAAGCTTTCTTT
CDR3: CAISEQRTNTEAFF

size: -
D: -
J: TRBJ2-2
V: TRBV10-2
DNA: TGCGCCAGCAGTGAGTCAGGGTCGAACGGGGAGCTGTTTTTT
CDR3: CASSESGSNGELFF